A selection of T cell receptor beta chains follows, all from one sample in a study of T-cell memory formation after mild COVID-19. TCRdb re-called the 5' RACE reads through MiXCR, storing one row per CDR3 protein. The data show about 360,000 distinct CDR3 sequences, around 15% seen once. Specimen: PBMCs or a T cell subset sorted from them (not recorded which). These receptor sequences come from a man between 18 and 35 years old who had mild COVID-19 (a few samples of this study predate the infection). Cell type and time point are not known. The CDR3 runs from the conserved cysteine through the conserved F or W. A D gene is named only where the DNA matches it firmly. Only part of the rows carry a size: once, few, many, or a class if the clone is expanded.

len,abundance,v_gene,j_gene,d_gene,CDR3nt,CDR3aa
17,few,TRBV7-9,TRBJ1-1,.,TGTGCCAGCAGCTCGGGGTCGGGGCAGGCCATGAACACTGAAGCTTTCTTT,CASSSGSGQAMNTEAFF
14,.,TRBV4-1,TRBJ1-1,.,TGCGCCAGCAGTCTTAAGGAGGGCCGAACTGAAGCTTTCTTT,CASSLKEGRTEAFF
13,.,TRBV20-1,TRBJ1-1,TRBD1,TGCAGTGCTAGAGGGCAGGGGGCCACTGAAGCTTTCTTT,CSARGQGATEAFF
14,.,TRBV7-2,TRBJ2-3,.,TGTGCCAGCAGCTATCCTGGAGGCACAGATACGCAGTATTTT,CASSYPGGTDTQYF
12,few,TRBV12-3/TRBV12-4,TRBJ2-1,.,TGTGCCAGCAGTTTCACCGTCGGTGAGCAGTTCTTC,CASSFTVGEQFF
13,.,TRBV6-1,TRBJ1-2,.,TGTGCCAGCAGTGAAATAGGGGACAATGGCTACACCTTC,CASSEIGDNGYTF
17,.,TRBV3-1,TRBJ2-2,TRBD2,TGTGCCAGCAGCCCCGGAGGGGCGGGGGGGTACACCGGGGAGCTGTTTTTT,CASSPGGAGGYTGELFF
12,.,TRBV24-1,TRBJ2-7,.,TGTGCCACCAGAGGACAGTCCTACGAGCAGTACTTC,CATRGQSYEQYF
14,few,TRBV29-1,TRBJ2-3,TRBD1,TGCAGCGTGGGGACAGTGGTCCTCACAGATACGCAGTATTTT,CSVGTVVLTDTQYF
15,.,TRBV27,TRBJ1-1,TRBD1,TGTGCCAGCAGTTTATCGGGACAGGGATTCGGGGTGGCTTTCTTT,CASSLSGQGFGVAFF
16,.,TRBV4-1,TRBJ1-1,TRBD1,TGCGCCAGCAGCCAGCGACAGGGGAGGTATAACACTGAAGCTTTCTTT,CASSQRQGRYNTEAFF
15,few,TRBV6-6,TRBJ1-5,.,TGTGCCAGCATCATCGGGGGTTATAGCAATCAGCCCCAGCATTTT,CASIIGGYSNQPQHF
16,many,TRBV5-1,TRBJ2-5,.,TGCGCCAGCAGCTTGGACCCACACAGGATCCAAGAGACCCAGTACTTC,CASSLDPHRIQETQYF
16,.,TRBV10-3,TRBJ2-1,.,TGTGCCATCAGTGAGTCACTCGGGGGAACCTACAATGAGCAGTTCTTC,CAISESLGGTYNEQFF
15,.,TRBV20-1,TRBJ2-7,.,TGCAGTGCCCGGGGAGGAGTAGGGTTTTCCTACGAGCAGTACTTC,CSARGGVGFSYEQYF
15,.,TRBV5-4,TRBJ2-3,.,TGTGCCAGCAGCTTCAGGGCGGGTAGCACAGATACGCAGTATTTT,CASSFRAGSTDTQYF
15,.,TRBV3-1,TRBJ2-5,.,TGTGCCAGCAGCCCCATGTGGGGGGCTGTAGAGACCCAGTACTTC,CASSPMWGAVETQYF
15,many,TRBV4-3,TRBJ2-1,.,TGCGCCAGCAGCCAAGATGGGGTCTCCTACAATGAGCAGTTCTTC,CASSQDGVSYNEQFF
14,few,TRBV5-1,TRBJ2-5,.,TGCGCCAGCAGAAAGAGGACGGGGTTAGAGACCCAGTACTTC,CASRKRTGLETQYF
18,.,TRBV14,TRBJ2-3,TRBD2,TGTGCCAGCAGCCGCAGCGGGGGGGCCGATGGAAGCACAGATACGCAGTATTTT,CASSRSGGADGSTDTQYF
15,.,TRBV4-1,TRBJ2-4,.,TGCGCCAGCAGCCAGCCCCGGGAAGGCGGGAACATTCAGTACTTC,CASSQPREGGNIQYF
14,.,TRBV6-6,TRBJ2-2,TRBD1,TGTGCCGGCACGGGACAGGAGAACACCGGGGAGCTGTTTTTT,CAGTGQENTGELFF
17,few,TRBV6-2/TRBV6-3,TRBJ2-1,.,TGTGCCACCACCAATCAGTACACCCTCCCCCCTTACAATGAGCAGTTCTTC,CATTNQYTLPPYNEQFF
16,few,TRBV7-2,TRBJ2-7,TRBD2,TGTGCCAGCAGCTTAGGCGGCATAGCGGGGGGCGACGAGCAGTACTTC,CASSLGGIAGGDEQYF
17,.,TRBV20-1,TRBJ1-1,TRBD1,TGCAGTGCTCCTCAAGCCGGGACAGGGATTATGAACACTGAAGCTTTCTTT,CSAPQAGTGIMNTEAFF
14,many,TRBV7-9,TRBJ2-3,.,TGTGCCAGCAGCTTACCGCAGGGTGCAGATACGCAGTATTTT,CASSLPQGADTQYF
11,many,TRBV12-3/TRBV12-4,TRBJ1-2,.,TGTGCCAGCAGTGGGGGTGGGGGCTACACCTTC,CASSGGGGYTF
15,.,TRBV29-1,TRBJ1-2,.,TGCAGCGTTGGTGCCCGGGGATCGGGGAAACATGGCTACACCTTC,CSVGARGSGKHGYTF
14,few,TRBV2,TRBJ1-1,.,TGTGCCAGCAGTGAAGGCCGGGGGGGGACTGAAGCTTTCTTT,CASSEGRGGTEAFF
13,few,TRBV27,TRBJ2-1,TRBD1,TGTGCCAGCAGTTTCGATACCGACAGGGCTCAGTTCTTC,CASSFDTDRAQFF
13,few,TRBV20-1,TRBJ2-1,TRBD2,TGCAGCCTCTCGGGGGGGCCGAGAAATGAGCAGTTCTTC,CSLSGGPRNEQFF
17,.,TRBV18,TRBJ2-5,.,TGTGCCAGCTCACCACCGATCAACTATGTAGTTCGGGAGACCCAGTACTTC,CASSPPINYVVRETQYF
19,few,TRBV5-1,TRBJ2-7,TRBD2,TGCGCCAGCAGCTTGGTGGGTTTACTAGCGGGGGATAGCTCCTACGAGCAGTACTTC,CASSLVGLLAGDSSYEQYF
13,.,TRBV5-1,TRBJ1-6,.,TGCGCCAGCAGCTTGTTCCAGGAGGCACCCCTCCACTTT,CASSLFQEAPLHF
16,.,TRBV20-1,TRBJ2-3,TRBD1,TGCAGTGCCAGGGGGCCAGCGCCAAAAGTAGGAGATACGCAGTATTTT,CSARGPAPKVGDTQYF
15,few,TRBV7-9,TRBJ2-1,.,TGTGCCAGCAGCTTAGGGCAGGGTCCCTACAATGAGCAGTTCTTC,CASSLGQGPYNEQFF